This T cell receptor beta chain was sequenced during a study of Graves' ophthalmopathy and Graves' hyperthyroidism. Study information: Samples of peripheral blood were obtained at initial diagnosis, prior to treatment of any kind. Study-level findings and limits: Ophthalmopathy and stable hyperthyroidism were discriminated by a 13-signature model, with 85% to 90% sensitivity and 81.08% specificity.

Enrolled hyperthyroidism patients had a new diagnosis, a duration under 2 months, and an age of 18 to 65. The PBMCs were taken from 10 ml of fresh peripheral blood. At least ten counts were recorded for this clonotype. Its antigen is undetermined. The CDR3 has 13 residues. Trimming cost V 7 bases and J 5 bases, with 18 bases left between them. Per the germline V gene, CDR1 is SQVTM and CDR2 is ANQGSEA. TCR beta CDR3 amplification used RNA transcripts. The workflow started with a first-round RT-PCR run with HTBI primers and then moved on to a second-round multiplex PCR. TCRdb reprocessed the multiplex PCR reads with MiXCR, giving one entry per CDR3 protein. Among hundreds of thousands of distinct CDR3 sequences listed, 15% were seen once.

The chain couples TRBV29-1 to TRBJ2-7; no reliable D call. The sequence came from a woman aged 18 to 35 with stable Graves' hyperthyroidism. What was sequenced was peripheral blood. The CDR3 sequence: CSAPPQTPNEQYF. In DNA, the CDR3 is TGCAGCGCCCCACCTCAGACCCCGAACGAGCAGTACTTC.